The clone carrying this T cell receptor beta chain was counted a few times. Its specificity is unknown. Amplification targeted the TCR beta CDR3 regions, with RNA transcripts as the source material. HTBI primers were used in a first-round RT-PCR, which preceded a second-round multiplex PCR. TCRdb called the multiplex PCR reads again in MiXCR, with one record for every CDR3 protein. The sample lists 400,000 to 450,000 distinct CDR3 sequences; about 21% were seen once. Germline values: CDR1 MNHNS, CDR2 SASEGT. The CDR3 contains 16 residues. The V segment lost 5 bases and the J segment 5 bases; nucleotides outside the gene matches: 14. This sample was included in a study of Graves' ophthalmopathy and Graves' hyperthyroidism. Whole-study context: Samples of peripheral blood were obtained at initial diagnosis, prior to treatment of any kind. Study results and limitations: Predictions made by the model for ophthalmopathy progression reached approximately 71% sensitivity and about 72% specificity.

No progression to ophthalmopathy over 18 months defined stable hyperthyroidism. Serum thyroxine and TRAb, along with clinical symptoms, thyroid ultrasound and orbital computed tomography, were what diagnosis relied on. The receptor's source is a woman aged 18-29 years with stable Graves' hyperthyroidism. Sequencing input: peripheral blood. The V gene is TRBV6-1, the J gene TRBJ2-7; TRBD1 agrees at 8 bases. The CDR3 DNA follows: TGTGCCAGCAGTCCAAAGGGACGACAGGGGACTGACGAGCAGTACTTC. Protein: CASSPKGRQGTDEQYF.